These 24 T cell receptor beta chains share one sample of origin, sequenced in a study of cytomegalovirus exposure and HLA in healthy donors. TCRdb's copy holds only in-frame clones and misses some; the assay was immunoSEQ multiplex PCR. Here the sample spans 200,000 or so clones, approximately 84% being singletons. The sequencing sample was made of PBMCs. These receptors all come from a man between 18 and 29 years old in good health and CMV-seropositive.

This clone was found once. This chain joins TRBV7-2 and TRBJ2-7; a possible D gene is TRBD2 (5 bases). V gave up 5 bases and J gave up 7 bases, with 12 bases separating them. The length of the CDR3 is 12 residues. From germline, CDR1 is SGHTA and CDR2 FQGNSA. Here the CDR3 reads CASSNPTGEQYF. The CDR3 bases are TGTGCCAGCAGCAACCCGACGGGGGAGCAGTACTTC.

This chain links TRBV16 with TRBJ2-5; D ambiguous. The CDR3 is 14 amino acids. The V gene's germline CDR1 is KGHSY and CDR2 FQNENV. Trimming took 3 bases from V and 3 from J, leaving 11 bases between them. CDR3 sequence reads: CASSHTGSEETQYF. For the CDR3, the DNA is TGTGCCAGCAGCCATACGGGTTCGGAAGAGACCCAGTACTTC.

This clone was detected once. The chain is built from TRBV5-6 and TRBJ2-1, with TRBD2 matching 8 bases. Losses at the gene ends were 0 bases for V and 0 bases for J; bases not matched to a gene: 2. Germline CDR1 and CDR2: SGHDT and YYEEEE. The CDR3 length is 16 residues. CDR3 region: CASSLGLAGSYNEQFF. The CDR3 nucleotides read TGTGCCAGCAGCTTGGGGCTAGCGGGCTCCTACAATGAGCAGTTCTTC.

V usage is TRBV5-4 and J usage is TRBJ2-1; TRBD2 agrees at 10 bases. The germline gives CDR1 SGHNT, CDR2 YYREEE (reference sequence). V lost 5 bases, J lost 1 base, and 6 bases stayed unmatched. This CDR3 is built from 16 residues. CDR3 loop: CASRPILAGSYNEQFF. In DNA, the CDR3 is TGTGCCAGCAGACCTATACTAGCGGGGTCCTACAATGAGCAGTTCTTC.

A few counts support this clone. V and J are TRBV28 and TRBJ2-3; 14 nucleotides agree with TRBD2. The CDR3 spans 16 residues. The V segment lost 5 bases and the J segment 7 bases; nucleotides outside the gene matches: 8. Germline lookup yields CDR1 MDHEN and CDR2 SYDVKM. The DNA for the CDR3 is TGTGCCAGCAGTCCAAGGACTAGCGGGAGGAGGTATACGCAGTATTTT. Its translation is CASSPRTSGRRYTQYF.

This chain uses TRBV5-1 with TRBJ2-5; D ambiguous. V was cut by 0 bases and J by 5 bases, with 8 bases left in between. CDR1 is SGHRS, CDR2 YFSETQ, per germline. The length of the CDR3 is 13 residues. The DNA for the CDR3 is TGCGCCAGCAGCTTGGATCAGGTGGAGACCCAGTACTTC. Translating gives CASSLDQVETQYF.

The chain has TRBV6-1 and TRBJ2-7; TRBD1 agrees at 9 bases. CDR1 MNHNS and CDR2 SASEGT come from the germline V gene. CDR3 length: 19 residues. With V trimmed by 2 bases and J by 2 bases, 16 bases remained unmatched. The chain's CDR3 is CASSERAEQGALSPYEQYF. Here the CDR3 DNA reads TGTGCCAGCAGTGAACGAGCGGAACAGGGGGCCCTCAGCCCCTACGAGCAGTACTTC.

This sequence joins TRBV27 and TRBJ1-4; tentative D call: TRBD1 (5 bases). This CDR3 is built from 15 residues. Germline values: CDR1 MNHEY, CDR2 SMNVEV (reference sequence). Between the trimmed V and J ends, which lost 5 bases and 0 bases, there was a span of 10 bases. The DNA for the CDR3 is TGTGCCAGCAGTCCAGGGTTCGCAACTAATGAAAAACTGTTTTTT. Translated: CASSPGFATNEKLFF.

V is TRBV4-2 and J is TRBJ1-2; perhaps TRBD1 as D (5 bases). The CDR3 length is 15 residues. Germline lookup yields CDR1 LGHNA and CDR2 YNFKEQ. V was cut by 0 bases and J by 5 bases, with 13 bases left in between. CDR3 DNA sequence: TGTGCCAGCAGCCAAGATCGGGGGGGACTATATGGCTACACCTTC. Translation gives CASSQDRGGLYGYTF.

This clone was counted a single time. The chain combines TRBV6-1 with TRBJ1-4; D is undetermined. The CDR3 covers 14 residues. V dropped 8 bases and J dropped 0 bases, with 10 bases sitting between them. Germline V gene sequence: CDR1 MNHNS, CDR2 SASEGT. The CDR3 region has the DNA TGTGCCAGCCAATCAGGTGCAACTAATGAAAAACTGTTTTTT. This codes for CASQSGATNEKLFF.

This sequence joins TRBV2 and TRBJ2-4; the match to TRBD1 covers 11 bases. J was trimmed by 6 bases and V by 7 bases; bases with no gene match: 8. The CDR3 totals 15 residues. Germline V lookup: CDR1 SNHLY, CDR2 FYNNEI. The CDR3 bases are TGTGCCAGCAAGGGACAGGGGGGTGAAGCAAACATTCAGTACTTC. Amino acids: CASKGQGGEANIQYF.

In its sample, this clone was seen once. The chain employs TRBV25-1 and TRBJ2-2, with 9 nucleotides matching TRBD2. The CDR3 loop spans 15 amino acids. V trimming: 1 base; J trimming: 5 bases; junction bases outside the gene matches: 2. Per germline, CDR1 MGHDK and CDR2 SYGVNS. This CDR3 is CASSEWLAGTGELFF. The CDR3, as DNA: TGTGCCAGCAGTGAATGGCTAGCGGGAACCGGGGAGCTGTTTTTT.

The chain carries TRBV2 and TRBJ2-1, with D possibly being TRBD1 (6 bases). V gave up 7 bases and J gave up 6 bases, with 10 bases separating them. The CDR3 sequence is 12 residues long. Germline values: CDR1 SNHLY, CDR2 FYNNEI. The CDR3 nucleotides are TGTGCCAGCAAGGGGGTGTCCAATGAGCAGTTCTTC. Translating gives CASKGVSNEQFF.

This chain connects TRBV29-1 to TRBJ2-3, with 10 bases lining up with TRBD2. Germline loops: CDR1 SQVTM, CDR2 ANQGSEA. This CDR3 has 15 residues. V lost 5 bases and J lost 2; bases outside the gene matches: 7. CDR3 coding DNA: TGCAGCGTTCGACCTGGGACTAGCGACACAGATACGCAGTATTTT. Amino acid sequence: CSVRPGTSDTDTQYF.

This CDR3 is CASSYSSGYQPQHF. In nucleotides, the CDR3 is TGTGCCAGCAGTTACTCCTCTGGCTATCAGCCCCAGCATTTT. J is TRBJ1-5 and V is TRBV6-6; no reliable D call. The CDR3 is 14 amino acids. V was clipped by 0 bases and J by 5 bases, with 8 bases between them. Per the germline V gene, CDR1 is MNHNY and CDR2 is SVGAGI (reference sequence).

A word on this clone: Just one base apart from a much larger clone, this may be a read error. The chain has TRBV7-2 and TRBJ2-7; TRBD2 agrees at 12 bases. There are 14 residues in the CDR3. With V trimmed by 4 bases and J by 4 bases, 2 bases remained unmatched. Germline CDR1 reads SGHTA; CDR2 reads FQGNSA. CDR3 sequence (DNA): TGTGCCAGCAGCTCGACTAGCGGGAGTTACGAGCAGTACTTC. Translation: CASSSTSGSYEQYF.

The rearrangement joins TRBV29-1 to TRBJ1-4; D is ambiguous. CDR1 and CDR2 from the germline V gene are SQVTM and ANQGSEA. The CDR3 runs to 14 residues. V gave up 0 bases and J gave up 7 bases, with 12 bases separating them. CDR3 nucleotide sequence: TGCAGCGTTGAAGAAATGGCGGGTGGTGAAAAACTGTTTTTT. This translates into CSVEEMAGGEKLFF.

The V gene is TRBV19, the J gene TRBJ1-5; D remains unclear. The V end was cut by 8 bases, the J end by 5 bases, with 13 bases between. The length of the CDR3 is 13 residues. The germline V gene has CDR1 LNHDA and CDR2 SQIVND (reference sequence). The CDR3: CASQDYSYQPQHF. In DNA form, the CDR3 reads TGTGCCAGTCAGGACTACTCGTATCAGCCCCAGCATTTT.

V gene TRBV2 combines with J gene TRBJ2-7; D call uncertain. Deletions cut 4 bases from V and 0 bases from J, with 10 bases between. Germline V gives CDR1 SNHLY, CDR2 FYNNEI. CDR3 length: 14 residues. The CDR3 DNA is TGTGCCAGCAGTGTGCAGGTCAGCTCCTACGAGCAGTACTTC. This sequence encodes CASSVQVSSYEQYF.

This chain connects TRBV25-1 to TRBJ2-7, with a weak D call TRBD1 (6 bases). The CDR3 runs to 12 residues. CDR1 and CDR2 from the germline V gene are MGHDK and SYGVNS. V shed 9 bases and J shed 3 bases, with 12 bases lying between them. CDR3 coding DNA: TGTGCCAGTCAGGGGCGGTACTACGAGCAGTACTTC. This encodes CASQGRYYEQYF.

The V call is TRBV5-1, the J call TRBJ2-1; D not certain. The CDR3 is 15 amino acids. The ends were cut back, 0 bases at V and 1 base at J, with 8 bases in the middle. Germline assignment: CDR1 SGHRS and CDR2 YFSETQ. The CDR3 is CASSLGVQSYNEQFF. The DNA for the CDR3 is TGCGCCAGCAGCTTGGGTGTGCAGTCCTACAATGAGCAGTTCTTC. Variable domain in full (rest from reference TRBV5-1 and TRBJ2-1): KAGVTQTPRYLIKTRGQQVTLSCSPISGHRSVSWYQQTPGQGLQFLFEYFSETQRNKGNFPGRFSGRQFSNSRSEMNVSTLELGDSALYLCASSLGVQSYNEQFFGPGTRLTVL.

The chain has TRBV2 and TRBJ2-5; TRBD2 aligns across 11 bases. Germline V gene data show CDR1 as SNHLY and CDR2 as FYNNEI. V shed 8 bases, J shed 5 bases, and the junction held 10 bases outside the gene matches. CDR3 length equals 15 residues. The CDR3 DNA reads TGTGCCAGCTCTGACTCGCTAGCGGGAGGCGAGACCCAGTACTTC. The encoded protein is CASSDSLAGGETQYF.

V is TRBV15 and J is TRBJ2-1; D unclear. In germline, CDR1 is LNHNV, CDR2 YYDKDF (reference sequence). This CDR3 has 14 residues. V gave up 8 bases and J gave up 4 bases, with 15 bases separating them. In DNA, the CDR3 is TGTGCCACCTCCCTAAGGCTCGGGTACAATGAGCAGTTCTTC. Protein sequence: CATSLRLGYNEQFF.

The J gene is TRBJ2-5, the V gene TRBV5-5; 8 nucleotides line up with TRBD2. After removal of 2 bases from V and 5 bases from J, the junction contained 5 bases not matched to a gene. This CDR3 has 14 residues. The germline V gene encodes CDR1 SGHKS and CDR2 YYEKEE (reference sequence). CDR3 residues: CASSFGGLGETQYF. The DNA for the CDR3 is TGTGCCAGCAGCTTTGGGGGACTAGGGGAGACCCAGTACTTC.